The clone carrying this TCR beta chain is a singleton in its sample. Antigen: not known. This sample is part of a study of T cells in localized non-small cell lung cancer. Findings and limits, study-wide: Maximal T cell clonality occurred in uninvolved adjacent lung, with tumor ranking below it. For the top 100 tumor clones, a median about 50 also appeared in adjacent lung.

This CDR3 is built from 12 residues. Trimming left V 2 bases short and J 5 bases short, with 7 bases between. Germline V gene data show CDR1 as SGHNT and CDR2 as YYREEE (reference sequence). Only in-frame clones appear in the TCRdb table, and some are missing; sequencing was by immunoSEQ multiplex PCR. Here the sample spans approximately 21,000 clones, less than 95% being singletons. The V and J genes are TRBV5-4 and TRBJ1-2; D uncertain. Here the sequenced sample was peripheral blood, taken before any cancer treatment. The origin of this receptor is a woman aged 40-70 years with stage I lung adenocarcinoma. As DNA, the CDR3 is TGTGCCAGCAGCTTTGAGCAGTATGGCTACACCTTC. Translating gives CASSFEQYGYTF.